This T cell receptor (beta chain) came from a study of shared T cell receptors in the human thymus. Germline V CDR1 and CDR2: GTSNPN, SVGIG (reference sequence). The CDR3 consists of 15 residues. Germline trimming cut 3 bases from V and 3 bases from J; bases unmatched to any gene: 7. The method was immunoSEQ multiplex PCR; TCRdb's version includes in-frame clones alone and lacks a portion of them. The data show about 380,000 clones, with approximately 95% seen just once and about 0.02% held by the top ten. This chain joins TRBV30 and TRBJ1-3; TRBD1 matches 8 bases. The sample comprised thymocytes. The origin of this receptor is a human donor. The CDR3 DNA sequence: TGTGCCTGGAGGTTCACAGGGGGAATTGGAAACACCATATATTTT. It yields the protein CAWRFTGGIGNTIYF.